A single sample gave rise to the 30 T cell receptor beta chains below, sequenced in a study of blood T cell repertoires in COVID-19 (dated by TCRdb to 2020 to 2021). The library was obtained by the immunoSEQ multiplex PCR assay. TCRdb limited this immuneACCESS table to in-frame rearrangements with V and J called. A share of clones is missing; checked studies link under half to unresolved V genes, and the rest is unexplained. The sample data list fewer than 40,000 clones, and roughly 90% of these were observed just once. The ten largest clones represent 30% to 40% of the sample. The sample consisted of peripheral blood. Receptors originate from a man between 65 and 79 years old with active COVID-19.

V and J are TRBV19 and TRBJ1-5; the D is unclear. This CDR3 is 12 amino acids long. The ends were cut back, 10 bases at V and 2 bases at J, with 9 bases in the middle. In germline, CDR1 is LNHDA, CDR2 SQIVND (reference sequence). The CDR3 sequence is CATREGNQPQHF. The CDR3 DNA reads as TGTGCCACTAGGGAGGGCAATCAGCCCCAGCATTTT.

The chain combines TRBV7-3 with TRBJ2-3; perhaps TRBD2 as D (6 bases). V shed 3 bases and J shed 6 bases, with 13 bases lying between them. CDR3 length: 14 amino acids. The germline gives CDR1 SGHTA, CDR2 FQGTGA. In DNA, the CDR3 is TGTGCCAGCAGCTTGCGGGATGCGTCTGATACGCAGTATTTT. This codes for CASSLRDASDTQYF.

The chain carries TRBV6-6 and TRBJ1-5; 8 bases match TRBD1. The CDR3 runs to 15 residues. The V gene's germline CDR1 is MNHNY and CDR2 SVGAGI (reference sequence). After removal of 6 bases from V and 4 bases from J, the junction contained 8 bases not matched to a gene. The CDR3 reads CASRRTGRDNQPQHF. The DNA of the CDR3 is TGTGCCAGCAGGAGGACAGGGAGGGATAATCAGCCCCAGCATTTT.

In DNA, the CDR3 is TGTGCCAGCAGAAAAGCGGGAGGGCAGACCTACGAGCAGTACTTC. Its protein is CASRKAGGQTYEQYF. V gene TRBV11-2 combines with J gene TRBJ2-7, with 10 positions matching TRBD2. CDR1 and CDR2 (germline): SGHAT, FQNNGV. V lost 6 bases, J lost 2 bases, and 7 bases stayed unmatched. This CDR3 is 15 amino acids long.

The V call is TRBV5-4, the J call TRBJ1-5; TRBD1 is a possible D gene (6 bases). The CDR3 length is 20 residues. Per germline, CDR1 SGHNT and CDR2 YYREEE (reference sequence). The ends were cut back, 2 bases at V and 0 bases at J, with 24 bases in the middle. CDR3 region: CASSFAVAPGAHTSNQPQHF. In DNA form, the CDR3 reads TGTGCCAGCAGCTTTGCGGTGGCCCCAGGGGCCCACACTAGCAATCAGCCCCAGCATTTT.

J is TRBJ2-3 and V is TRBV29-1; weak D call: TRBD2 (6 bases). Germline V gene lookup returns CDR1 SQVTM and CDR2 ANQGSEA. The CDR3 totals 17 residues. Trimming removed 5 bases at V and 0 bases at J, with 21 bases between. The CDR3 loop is CSVQKTGLITSTDTQYF. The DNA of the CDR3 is TGCAGCGTTCAAAAGACGGGACTCATAACTAGCACAGATACGCAGTATTTT.

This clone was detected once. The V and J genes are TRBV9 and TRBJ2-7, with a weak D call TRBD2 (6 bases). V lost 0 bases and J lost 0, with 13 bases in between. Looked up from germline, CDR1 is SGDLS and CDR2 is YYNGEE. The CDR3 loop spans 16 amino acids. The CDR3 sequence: CASSVAGDPSSYEQYF. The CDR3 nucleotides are TGTGCCAGCAGCGTAGCGGGGGACCCGAGCTCCTACGAGCAGTACTTC.

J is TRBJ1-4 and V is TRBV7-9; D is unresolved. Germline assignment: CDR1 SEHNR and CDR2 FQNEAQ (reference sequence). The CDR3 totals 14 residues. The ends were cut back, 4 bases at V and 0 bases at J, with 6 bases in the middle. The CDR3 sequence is CASSYIATNEKLFF. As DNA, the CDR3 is TGTGCCAGCAGCTATATAGCAACTAATGAAAAACTGTTTTTT. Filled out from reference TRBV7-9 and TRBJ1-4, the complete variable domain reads DTGVSQNPRHKITKRGQNVTFRCDPISEHNRLYWYRQTLGQGPEFLTYFQNEAQLEKSRLLSDRFSAERPKGSFSTLEIQRTEQGDSAMYLCASSYIATNEKLFFGSGTQLSVL.

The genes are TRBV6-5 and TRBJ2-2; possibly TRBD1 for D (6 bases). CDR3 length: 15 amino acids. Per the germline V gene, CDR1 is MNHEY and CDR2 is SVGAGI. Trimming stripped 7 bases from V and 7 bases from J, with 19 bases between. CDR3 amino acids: CASKNRATGIGELFF. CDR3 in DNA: TGTGCCAGCAAAAACAGGGCCACCGGCATCGGGGAGCTGTTTTTT.

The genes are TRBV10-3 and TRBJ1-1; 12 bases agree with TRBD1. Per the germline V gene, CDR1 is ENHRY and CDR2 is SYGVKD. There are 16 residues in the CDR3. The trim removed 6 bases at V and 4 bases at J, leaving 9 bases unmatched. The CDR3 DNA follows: TGTGCCATCAGCCCCGGGACAGGGGGCTACTTCACTGAAGCTTTCTTT. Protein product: CAISPGTGGYFTEAFF.

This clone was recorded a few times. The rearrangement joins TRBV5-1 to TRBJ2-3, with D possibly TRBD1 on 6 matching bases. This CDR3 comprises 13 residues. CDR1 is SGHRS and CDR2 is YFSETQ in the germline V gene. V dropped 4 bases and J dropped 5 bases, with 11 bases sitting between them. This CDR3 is CASSTTGLDTQYF. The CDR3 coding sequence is TGCGCCAGCAGCACAACAGGGTTAGATACGCAGTATTTT.

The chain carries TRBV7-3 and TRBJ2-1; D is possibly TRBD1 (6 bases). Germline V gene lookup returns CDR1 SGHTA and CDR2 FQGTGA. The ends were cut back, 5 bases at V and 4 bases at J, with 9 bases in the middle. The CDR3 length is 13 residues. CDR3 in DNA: TGTGCCAGCAGCGGGGACACTTACAATGAGCAGTTCTTC. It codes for CASSGDTYNEQFF.

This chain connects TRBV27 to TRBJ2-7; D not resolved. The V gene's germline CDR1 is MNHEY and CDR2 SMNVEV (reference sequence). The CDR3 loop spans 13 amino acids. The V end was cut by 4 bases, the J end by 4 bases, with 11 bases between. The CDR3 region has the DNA TGTGCCAGCAGTTCAGCGATCGGGTACGAGCAGTACTTC. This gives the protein CASSSAIGYEQYF.

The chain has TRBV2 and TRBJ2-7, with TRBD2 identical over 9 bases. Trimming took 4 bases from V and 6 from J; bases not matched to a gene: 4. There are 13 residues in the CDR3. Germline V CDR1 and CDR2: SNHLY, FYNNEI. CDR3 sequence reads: CASSGGLAAEQYF. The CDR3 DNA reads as TGTGCCAGCAGTGGGGGACTAGCTGCCGAGCAGTACTTC.

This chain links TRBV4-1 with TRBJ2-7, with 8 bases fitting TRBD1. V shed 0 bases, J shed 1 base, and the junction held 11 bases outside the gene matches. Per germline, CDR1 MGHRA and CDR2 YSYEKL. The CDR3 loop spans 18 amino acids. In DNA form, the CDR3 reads TGCGCCAGCAGCCAAGAGGACAGGGCCCGGGTAGAATCCTACGAGCAGTACTTC. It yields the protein CASSQEDRARVESYEQYF.

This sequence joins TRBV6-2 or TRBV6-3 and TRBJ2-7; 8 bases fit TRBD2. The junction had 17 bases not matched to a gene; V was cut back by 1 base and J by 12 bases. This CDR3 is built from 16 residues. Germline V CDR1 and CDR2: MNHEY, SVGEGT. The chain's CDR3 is CASSYYGAGVSSSPYF. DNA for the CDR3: TGTGCCAGCAGTTACTACGGAGCGGGAGTTTCTTCCAGTCCGTACTTC.

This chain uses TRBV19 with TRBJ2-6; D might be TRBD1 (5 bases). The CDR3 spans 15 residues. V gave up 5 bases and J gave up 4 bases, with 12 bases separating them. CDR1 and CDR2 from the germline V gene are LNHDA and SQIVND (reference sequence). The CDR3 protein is CASSSPGSGANVLTF. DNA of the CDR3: TGTGCCAGTAGTTCACCAGGGTCAGGGGCCAACGTCCTGACTTTC.

For the CDR3, the DNA is TGCGCCAGCAGCTTGGAAGGGCGGGGCGGGGATACGCAGTATTTT. As protein: CASSLEGRGGDTQYF. The chain recombines TRBV5-1 with TRBJ2-3; TRBD2 might be the D (6 bases). Germline assignment: CDR1 SGHRS and CDR2 YFSETQ. V lost 0 bases and J lost 6, with 14 bases in between. This CDR3 contains 15 residues.

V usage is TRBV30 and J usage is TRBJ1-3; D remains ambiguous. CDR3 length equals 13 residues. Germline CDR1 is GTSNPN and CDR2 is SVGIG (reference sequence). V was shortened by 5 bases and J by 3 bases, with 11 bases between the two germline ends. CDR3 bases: TGTGCCTGGTACAGAGCTCTTGGAAACACCATATATTTT. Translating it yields CAWYRALGNTIYF.

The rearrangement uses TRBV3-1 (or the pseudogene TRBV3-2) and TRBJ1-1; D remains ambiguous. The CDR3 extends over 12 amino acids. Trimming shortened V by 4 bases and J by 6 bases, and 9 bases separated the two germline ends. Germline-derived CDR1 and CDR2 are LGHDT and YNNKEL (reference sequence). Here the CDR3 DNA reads TGTGCCAGCAGCCGAGGCGGCCCTGAAGCTTTCTTT. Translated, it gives CASSRGGPEAFF.

The CDR3 is CASSRQGDYNEQFF. DNA for the CDR3: TGTGCCAGCAGTCGACAGGGGGACTACAATGAGCAGTTCTTC. The genes are TRBV6-4 and TRBJ2-1; TRBD1 agrees at 9 bases. Trimming took 5 bases from V and 3 from J; bases not matched to a gene: 2. The CDR3 runs to 14 residues. The germline V gene has CDR1 MRHNA and CDR2 SNTAGT.

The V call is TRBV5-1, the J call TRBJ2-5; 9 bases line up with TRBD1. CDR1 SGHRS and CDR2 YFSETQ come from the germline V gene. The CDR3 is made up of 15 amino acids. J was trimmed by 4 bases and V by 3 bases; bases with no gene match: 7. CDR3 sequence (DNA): TGCGCCAGCAGCTATGGGACAGGGCTGGGAGAGACCCAGTACTTC. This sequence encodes CASSYGTGLGETQYF.

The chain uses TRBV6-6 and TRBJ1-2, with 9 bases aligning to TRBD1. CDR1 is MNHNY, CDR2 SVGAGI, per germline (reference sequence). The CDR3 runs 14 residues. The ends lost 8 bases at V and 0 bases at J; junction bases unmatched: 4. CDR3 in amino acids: CASEGTGTNYGYTF. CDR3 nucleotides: TGTGCCAGCGAAGGGACAGGGACTAACTATGGCTACACCTTC.

CDR3 in DNA: TGCGCCAGCAGCTTGGCGACTAGCGGGAGGGGCTACGAGCAGTACTTC. This encodes CASSLATSGRGYEQYF. The rearrangement links TRBV5-1 to TRBJ2-7; 14 bases agree with TRBD2. This CDR3 is built from 16 residues. Germline trimming cut 0 bases from V and 3 bases from J; bases unmatched to any gene: 2. From germline, CDR1 is SGHRS and CDR2 YFSETQ.

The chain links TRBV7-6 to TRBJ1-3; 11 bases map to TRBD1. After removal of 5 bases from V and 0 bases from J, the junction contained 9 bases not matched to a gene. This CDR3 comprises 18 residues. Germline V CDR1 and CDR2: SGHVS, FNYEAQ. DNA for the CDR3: TGTGCCAGCAGCGAAGGGACAGGGGGACTCTACTCTGGAAACACCATATATTTT. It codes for CASSEGTGGLYSGNTIYF.

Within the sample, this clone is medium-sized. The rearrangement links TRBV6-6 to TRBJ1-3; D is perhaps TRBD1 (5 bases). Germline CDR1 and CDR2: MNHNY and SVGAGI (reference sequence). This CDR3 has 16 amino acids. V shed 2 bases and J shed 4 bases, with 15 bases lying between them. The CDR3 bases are TGTGCCAGCAGTTACAGTGGGACTCAAAACGGAAACACCATATATTTT. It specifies CASSYSGTQNGNTIYF.

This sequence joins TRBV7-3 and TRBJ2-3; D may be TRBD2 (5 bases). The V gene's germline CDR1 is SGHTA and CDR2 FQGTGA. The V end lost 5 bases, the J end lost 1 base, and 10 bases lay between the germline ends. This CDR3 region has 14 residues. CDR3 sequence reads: CASSVRTRTDTQYF. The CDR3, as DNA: TGTGCCAGCAGCGTAAGGACTCGCACAGATACGCAGTATTTT.

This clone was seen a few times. For the CDR3, the DNA is TGTGCCAGCAGCGTAGGACTAGCGGGGAACACCGGGGAGCTGTTTTTT. Protein product: CASSVGLAGNTGELFF. This chain uses TRBV9 with TRBJ2-2; 10 bases fit TRBD2. This CDR3 is 16 amino acids long. CDR1 and CDR2 (germline): SGDLS, YYNGEE. V was pared by 0 bases and J by 1 base, with 0 bases of the junction left unmatched.

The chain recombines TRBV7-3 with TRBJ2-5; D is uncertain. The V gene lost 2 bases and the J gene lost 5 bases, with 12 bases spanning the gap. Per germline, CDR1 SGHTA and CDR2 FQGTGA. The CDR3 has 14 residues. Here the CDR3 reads CASSLGPRGETQYF. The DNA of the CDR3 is TGTGCCAGCAGCTTAGGGCCCCGTGGGGAGACCCAGTACTTC.

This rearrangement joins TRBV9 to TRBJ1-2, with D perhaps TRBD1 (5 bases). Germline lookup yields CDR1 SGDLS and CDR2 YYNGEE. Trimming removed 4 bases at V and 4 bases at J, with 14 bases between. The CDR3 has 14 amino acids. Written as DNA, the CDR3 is TGTGCCAGCAGCCTCGGTGGGGCCCCCTATGGCTACACCTTC. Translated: CASSLGGAPYGYTF.